Listed here are 24 T cell receptor beta chains from one sample, sequenced in a study of blood T cell repertoires in COVID-19. Repertoires were generated with immunoSEQ multiplex PCR, while TCRdb's copy carries only in-frame clones and drops some. The sample yields fewer than 150,000 clones, about 83% seen once. The sequenced sample was peripheral blood. The receptors shown here come from a woman in her thirties or forties with acute or convalescent COVID-19.

J is TRBJ1-1 and V is TRBV7-3; no definite D call. V lost 2 bases to trimming and J lost 8 bases, with 18 bases between them. CDR1 is SGHTA and CDR2 is FQGTGA in the germline V gene. There are 15 residues in the CDR3. In nucleotides, the CDR3 is TGTGCCAGCAGCTTACAACCTATAAATGGAGCCGAAGCTTTCTTT. Translating gives CASSLQPINGAEAFF.

This clone is categorized as medium-sized (0.01 to 0.1%). The chain links TRBV9 to TRBJ1-2, with TRBD1 matching 7 bases. The length of the CDR3 is 15 residues. Germline CDR1 reads SGDLS; CDR2 reads YYNGEE. J lost 2 bases, V lost 0 bases, and 4 bases had no gene match. Written as DNA, the CDR3 is TGTGCCAGCAGCGTAGGGGCAGGGGGGAACTATGGCTACACCTTC. Translation: CASSVGAGGNYGYTF.

The count of this clone is one. This chain uses TRBV7-6 with TRBJ2-5; TRBD2 aligns across 10 bases. Germline values: CDR1 SGHVS, CDR2 FNYEAQ. The CDR3 is 15 amino acids. V shed 4 bases, J shed 4 bases, and the junction held 6 bases outside the gene matches. The CDR3 DNA reads TGTGCCAGCAGCTCCGGACTAGCGGATCGAGAGACCCAGTACTTC. This codes for CASSSGLADRETQYF.

The chain combines TRBV5-8 with TRBJ2-3; tentatively, D is TRBD2 (5 bases). Trimming took 1 base from V and 4 from J, leaving 13 bases between them. Germline V gene lookup returns CDR1 SGHTS and CDR2 YDEGEE. The CDR3 extends over 15 amino acids. CDR3 nucleotides: TGTGCCAGCAGCTTGCACCGGAGGCAGGCAGATACGCAGTATTTT. Protein product: CASSLHRRQADTQYF.

This clone is a singleton in its sample. This chain uses TRBV10-3 with TRBJ2-2, with TRBD2 identical over 16 bases. In germline, CDR1 is ENHRY, CDR2 SYGVKD. This CDR3 comprises 18 residues. J was trimmed by 6 bases and V by 6 bases; bases with no gene match: 10. The CDR3 sequence is CAIREGTSGRALSGELFF. CDR3 DNA: TGTGCCATCAGGGAAGGGACTAGCGGGAGGGCCTTGTCCGGGGAGCTGTTTTTT.

The chain carries TRBV28 and TRBJ2-5, with a weak D call TRBD2 (5 bases). The CDR3 totals 11 residues. The V end was cut by 2 bases, the J end by 7 bases, with 5 bases between. Germline V gene lookup returns CDR1 MDHEN and CDR2 SYDVKM. DNA of the CDR3: TGTGCCAGCAGTTTAGAGGGGACCCAGTACTTC. Translated, it gives CASSLEGTQYF.

The genes are TRBV28 and TRBJ2-1; 7 bases match TRBD1. Germline values: CDR1 MDHEN, CDR2 SYDVKM. The CDR3 spans 14 residues. Trimming at V came to 6 bases and at J to 2 bases, leaving 4 bases not matched to a gene. Written as DNA, the CDR3 is TGTGCCAGCAGGCGGACAGGTACCTACAATGAGCAGTTCTTC. Translation gives CASRRTGTYNEQFF.

The V and J genes are TRBV5-1 and TRBJ1-4; 7 positions agree with TRBD1. The CDR3 is 18 amino acids. With 4 bases clipped from V and 4 bases from J, the junction kept 16 bases outside the gene matches. From germline, CDR1 is SGHRS and CDR2 YFSETQ. CDR3 in amino acids: CASSPGADSQGVNEKLFF. CDR3 sequence (DNA): TGCGCCAGCAGCCCCGGAGCGGACAGCCAGGGGGTTAATGAAAAACTGTTTTTT.

The gene calls are TRBV30 and TRBJ1-6; D is unclear. CDR1 and CDR2 from the germline V gene are GTSNPN and SVGIG (reference sequence). The CDR3 runs 11 residues. V gave up 7 bases and J gave up 7 bases, with 8 bases separating them. CDR3 bases: TGTGCCTTTACTGTGAATTCACCCCTCCACTTT. Its protein is CAFTVNSPLHF.

This chain joins TRBV27 and TRBJ1-6, with 8 bases aligning to TRBD1. There are 15 residues in the CDR3. J lost 13 bases, V lost 6 bases, and 14 bases had no gene match. The germline V gene has CDR1 MNHEY and CDR2 SMNVEV (reference sequence). The CDR3 coding sequence is TGTGCCAGCAGACCCCAGGGACAGGTTGGAATTCCCCTCCACTTT. This translates into CASRPQGQVGIPLHF.

The V call is TRBV11-2, the J call TRBJ1-1; no clear D gene. From germline, CDR1 is SGHAT and CDR2 FQNNGV. V was pared by 5 bases and J by 4 bases, with 8 bases between. CDR3 length: 12 amino acids. The CDR3 coding sequence is TGTGCCAGCAGCCTATGGGCCACTGAAGCTTTCTTT. Translation gives CASSLWATEAFF.

A word on this clone: The junction shows a germline mismatch at one end, possibly a read error. The chain combines TRBV7-7 with TRBJ2-5; 7 nucleotides agree with TRBD2. Germline CDR1 is SSHAT and CDR2 is FNYEAQ (reference sequence). This CDR3 contains 13 residues. The CDR3 sequence: CASSRLAKETQYF. DNA of the CDR3: TGTGCTAGCAGCCGACTAGCTAAAGAGACCCAGTACTTC. Full variable domain (missing parts from reference TRBV7-7 and TRBJ2-5): GAGVSQSPRYKVTKRGQDVTLRCDPISSHATLYWYQQALGQGPEFLTYFNYEAQPDKSGLPSDRFSAERPEGSISTLTIQRTEQRDSAMYRCASSRLAKETQYFGPGTRLLVL.

The V and J genes are TRBV5-4 and TRBJ2-7; possibly TRBD1 for D (6 bases). This CDR3 has 14 residues. Germline-derived CDR1 and CDR2 are SGHNT and YYREEE (reference sequence). V lost 4 bases and J lost 2, with 13 bases in between. Here the CDR3 reads CASSPRDNTYEQYF. The CDR3 nucleotides read TGTGCCAGCAGCCCAAGGGACAACACCTACGAGCAGTACTTC. The full variable domain, in which reference TRBV5-4 and TRBJ2-7 provide the parts outside the CDR3, is ETGVTQSPTHLIKTRGQQVTLRCSSQSGHNTVSWYQQALGQGPQFIFQYYREEENGRGNFPPRFSGLQFPNYSSELNVNALELDDSALYLCASSPRDNTYEQYFGPGTRLTVT.

The chain couples TRBV9 to TRBJ2-3, with D perhaps TRBD1 (6 bases). The CDR3 has 14 amino acids. Trimming took 1 base from V and 2 from J, leaving 8 bases between them. CDR1 is SGDLS and CDR2 is YYNGEE in the germline V gene. CDR3 in DNA: TGTGCCAGCAGCGTATGGGACACCACAGATACGCAGTATTTT. This gives the protein CASSVWDTTDTQYF.

As concerns this clone: It is likely a read error, because the conserved phenylalanine at the end of the CDR3 is missing. It is unclear where the CDR3 begins or ends on the DNA, so no DNA is shown, and the CDR3 is as TCRdb lists it. This chain links TRBV30 with TRBJ2-3; TRBD2 reflects the table's D call only, with no check against the DNA. Per germline, CDR1 GTSNPN and CDR2 SVGIG (reference sequence). Termini included, the CDR3 measures 13 amino acids. The CDR3 is CAWSEVGGAQLRL.

CDR3 amino acids: CSAREQYGYTF. CDR3 nucleotides: TGCAGTGCTAGAGAACAGTATGGCTACACCTTC. The V gene is TRBV20-1, the J gene TRBJ1-2; D gene uncertain. There are 11 residues in the CDR3. Germline V gene lookup returns CDR1 DFQATT and CDR2 SNEGSKA (reference sequence). Trimming shortened V by 0 bases and J by 5 bases, and 4 bases separated the two germline ends.

V usage is TRBV2 and J usage is TRBJ1-2, with D perhaps TRBD1 (6 bases). The CDR3 totals 15 residues. Trimming left V 5 bases short and J 3 bases short, with 16 bases between. Germline assignment: CDR1 SNHLY and CDR2 FYNNEI. The CDR3 region has the DNA TGTGCCAGCAGTTACAGGGATCTCCTACACTATGGCTACACCTTC. It specifies CASSYRDLLHYGYTF.

The chain carries TRBV9 and TRBJ1-1; no firm D call. CDR1 and CDR2 from the germline V gene are SGDLS and YYNGEE. V was clipped by 4 bases and J by 2 bases, with 12 bases between them. The CDR3 sequence is 14 residues long. The CDR3 coding sequence is TGTGCCAGCAGCCCAAGACACACCAACACTGAAGCTTTCTTT. It codes for CASSPRHTNTEAFF.

The chain joins TRBV5-1 to TRBJ2-1, with 10 bases matching TRBD1. V dropped 5 bases and J dropped 4; count of bases not matched to a gene: 6. Germline CDR1 reads SGHRS; CDR2 reads YFSETQ. The CDR3 sequence is 15 residues long. CDR3 residues: CASRSGTGVYNEQFF. The CDR3 nucleotides are TGCGCCAGCAGGTCCGGGACAGGGGTATACAATGAGCAGTTCTTC.

The V and J genes are TRBV19 and TRBJ1-1; 8 bases agree with TRBD1. Per the germline V gene, CDR1 is LNHDA and CDR2 is SQIVND (reference sequence). Losses at the gene ends were 3 bases for V and 3 bases for J; bases not matched to a gene: 9. The CDR3 extends over 16 amino acids. The CDR3 DNA reads TGTGCCAGTAGTATCGACAGGGGAAAGATGGACACTGAAGCTTTCTTT. Encoded protein: CASSIDRGKMDTEAFF.

In this sample, this clone turned up a few times. V usage is TRBV20-1 and J usage is TRBJ2-7; D remains ambiguous. Germline V gene data show CDR1 as DFQATT and CDR2 as SNEGSKA (reference sequence). The CDR3 has 10 amino acids. V was shortened by 3 bases and J by 7 bases, with 7 bases between the two germline ends. CDR3 DNA: TGCAGTGCTAGCGACACAGAGCAGTACTTC. Protein product: CSASDTEQYF.

The chain couples TRBV7-2 to TRBJ2-1; the match to TRBD2 covers 10 bases. This CDR3 region has 14 residues. The V segment lost 4 bases and the J segment 9 bases; nucleotides outside the gene matches: 6. In germline, CDR1 is SGHTA, CDR2 FQGNSA. The CDR3 is CASSSGLAASEQFF. The CDR3 nucleotides are TGTGCCAGCAGCTCAGGACTAGCGGCCTCTGAGCAGTTCTTC.

The V call is TRBV2, the J call TRBJ2-6, with D tentatively TRBD2 (5 bases). Per germline, CDR1 SNHLY and CDR2 FYNNEI. The CDR3 is made up of 12 amino acids. The V end was cut by 6 bases, the J end by 13 bases, with 13 bases between. The CDR3 nucleotides are TGTGCCAGCAGCCTCGGGGTAGGAGTCCTGACTTTC. Translated, it gives CASSLGVGVLTF.

The chain employs TRBV28 and TRBJ1-6, with D maybe TRBD1 (6 bases). Germline values: CDR1 MDHEN, CDR2 SYDVKM. Trimming left V 7 bases short and J 7 bases short, with 23 bases between. CDR3 length: 17 residues. CDR3 sequence: CASTAVVGGVKNSPLHF. The CDR3 region has the DNA TGTGCCAGCACCGCTGTGGTTGGGGGCGTTAAAAATTCACCCCTCCACTTT.